Below, 18 T cell receptor beta chains from the same sample are listed, as sequenced in a study of PD-L1 blockade in urothelial cancer. TCRdb keeps only in-frame clones here, not all; method: immunoSEQ multiplex PCR. Counted here are more than 95,000 clones, roughly 86% occurring once; the ten biggest clones make up approximately 2.4%. Time point indicated: peripheral blood 6 weeks after treatment start. This material consisted of PBMCs, taken around atezolizumab (anti-PD-L1) treatment. All receptors derive from a man aged 45-65 years with urothelial cancer.

The chain couples TRBV28 to TRBJ2-1; 7 positions match TRBD2. From germline, CDR1 is MDHEN and CDR2 SYDVKM. The CDR3 loop spans 17 amino acids. Trimming cost V 3 bases and J 4 bases; bases outside gene matches: 12. CDR3 region: CASSFPIGASGYNEQFF. DNA for the CDR3: TGTGCCAGCAGTTTCCCCATCGGCGCTAGCGGTTACAATGAGCAGTTCTTC.

The V gene is TRBV30, the J gene TRBJ2-5; TRBD2 might be the D (5 bases). CDR3 length: 12 residues. CDR1 is GTSNPN, CDR2 SVGIG, per germline (reference sequence). The germline V and J ends were trimmed by 3 bases and 3 bases, with 8 bases remaining between them. In nucleotides, the CDR3 is TGTGCCTGGAGCGAGACTAAAGAGACCCAGTACTTC. Translated: CAWSETKETQYF.

The CDR3 here is CSALGDSPLHF. The CDR3 coding sequence is TGCAGTGCGCTAGGAGATTCACCCCTCCACTTT. This chain connects TRBV20-1 to TRBJ1-6; no clear D gene. V was clipped by 6 bases and J by 8 bases, with 8 bases between them. The CDR3 is made up of 11 amino acids. Germline CDR1 and CDR2: DFQATT and SNEGSKA (reference sequence).

The rearrangement links TRBV18 to TRBJ2-7; no clear D gene. The CDR3 sequence is 13 residues long. Germline V gives CDR1 KGHSH, CDR2 LQKENI. Trimming removed 3 bases from V and 4 bases from J, with 10 bases in between. The CDR3 protein is CASSPVRVYEQYF. CDR3 in DNA: TGTGCCAGCTCACCGGTCCGGGTGTACGAGCAGTACTTC.

This clone was recorded once. The chain recombines TRBV5-1 with TRBJ2-3; D ambiguous. This CDR3 is built from 16 residues. V was trimmed by 3 bases and J by 0 bases, leaving 14 bases between them. The germline V gene encodes CDR1 SGHRS and CDR2 YFSETQ. CDR3: CASSWFYSPSTDTQYF. In nucleotides, the CDR3 is TGCGCCAGCAGCTGGTTTTACAGCCCTAGCACAGATACGCAGTATTTT.

This sequence joins TRBV6-6 and TRBJ1-5; 7 bases line up with TRBD1. Looked up from germline, CDR1 is MNHNY and CDR2 is SVGAGI (reference sequence). V gave up 2 bases and J gave up 2 bases; unmatched junction bases: 3. The CDR3 covers 15 residues. The CDR3 DNA is TGTGCCAGCAGTTACCCTACAGGGGGCAATCAGCCCCAGCATTTT. It specifies CASSYPTGGNQPQHF.

The gene calls are TRBV19 and TRBJ1-2; weak D call: TRBD1 (6 bases). Trimming left V 5 bases short and J 4 bases short, with 14 bases between. The germline CDR1 and CDR2 sequences are LNHDA and SQIVND (reference sequence). CDR3 length equals 14 residues. For the CDR3, the DNA is TGTGCCAGTAGTCCTTATACAGGGACCTATGGCTACACCTTC. The encoded protein is CASSPYTGTYGYTF.

The chain couples TRBV7-8 to TRBJ2-5; 9 nucleotides line up with TRBD1. The CDR3 extends over 13 amino acids. CDR1 SGHVS and CDR2 FQNEAQ come from the germline V gene. CDR3 region: CAAGQGLVETQYF. CDR3 in DNA: TGTGCGGCGGGACAGGGATTGGTCGAGACCCAGTACTTC.

The chain employs TRBV6-5 and TRBJ1-5; D remains ambiguous. The germline V and J ends were trimmed by 6 bases and 1 base, with 13 bases remaining between them. This CDR3 contains 15 residues. The germline gives CDR1 MNHEY, CDR2 SVGAGI. CDR3 coding DNA: TGTGCCAGCAGCGCATATACAGAAAGCAATCAGCCCCAGCATTTT. This codes for CASSAYTESNQPQHF.

J is TRBJ2-5 and V is TRBV14; possibly TRBD2 for D (6 bases). The CDR3 runs to 14 residues. Trimming took 4 bases from V and 5 from J, leaving 14 bases between them. Germline CDR1 SGHDN, CDR2 FVKESK. In DNA, the CDR3 is TGTGCCAGCAGCCGCACACTAGCAACCGAGACCCAGTACTTC. Its protein is CASSRTLATETQYF.

The V gene is TRBV5-1, the J gene TRBJ2-1, with 11 bases that match TRBD2. V was clipped by 4 bases and J by 0 bases; unmatched bases: 6. Looked up from germline, CDR1 is SGHRS and CDR2 is YFSETQ. This CDR3 has 17 residues. The CDR3: CASSRITSGSSYNEQFF. In nucleotides, the CDR3 is TGCGCCAGCAGCCGAATAACTAGCGGGAGCTCCTACAATGAGCAGTTCTTC. Variable domain in full (rest from reference TRBV5-1 and TRBJ2-1): KAGVTQTPRYLIKTRGQQVTLSCSPISGHRSVSWYQQTPGQGLQFLFEYFSETQRNKGNFPGRFSGRQFSNSRSEMNVSTLELGDSALYLCASSRITSGSSYNEQFFGPGTRLTVL.

The V and J genes are TRBV30 and TRBJ2-7; no clear D. The CDR3 extends over 16 amino acids. V lost 1 base and J lost 9, with 25 bases in between. Germline lookup yields CDR1 GTSNPN and CDR2 SVGIG (reference sequence). CDR3 nucleotide sequence: TGTGCCTGGAGTGGGTCTTTAGCCATTCCGTCTACGACGCAGTACTTC. This translates into CAWSGSLAIPSTTQYF.

This clone was seen a handful of times. The chain recombines TRBV28 with TRBJ2-7; 7 bases are shared with TRBD2. The CDR3 length is 15 residues. In germline, CDR1 is MDHEN, CDR2 SYDVKM. J lost 3 bases, V lost 1 base, and 6 bases had no gene match. The CDR3: CASSLFGGSLYEQYF. CDR3 coding DNA: TGTGCCAGCAGTTTATTTGGCGGGAGTCTCTACGAGCAGTACTTC. Together with reference TRBV28 and TRBJ2-7, the CDR3 gives the full variable domain: DVKVTQSSRYLVKRTGEKVFLECVQDMDHENMFWYRQDPGLGLRLIYFSYDVKMKEKGDIPEGYSVSREKKERFSLILESASTNQTSMYLCASSLFGGSLYEQYFGPGTRLTVT.

The rearrangement joins TRBV10-2 to TRBJ1-2; D remains unclear. Germline CDR1 and CDR2: WSHSY and SAAADI. The CDR3 covers 13 residues. Trimming stripped 4 bases from V and 1 base from J, with 7 bases between. The CDR3 region is CASSGPHNYGYTF. In DNA, the CDR3 is TGCGCCAGCAGTGGTCCCCATAACTATGGCTACACCTTC.

The chain recombines TRBV13 with TRBJ2-7; TRBD2 matches at 8 bases. Trimming cost V 5 bases and J 2 bases; bases outside gene matches: 23. The CDR3 is made up of 20 amino acids. Germline V CDR1 and CDR2: PRHDT, FYEKMQ (reference sequence). The CDR3 reads CASSRPPVALSGSRTYEQYF. DNA for the CDR3: TGTGCCAGCAGCCGCCCTCCGGTCGCCCTAAGCGGGAGTCGTACCTACGAGCAGTACTTC.

The chain uses TRBV11-1 and TRBJ2-1; 12 nucleotides match TRBD1. The V gene end was trimmed by 5 bases and the J gene end by 9 bases; junction bases not matched to a gene: 8. The CDR3 is 15 amino acids. The germline V gene encodes CDR1 SGHAT and CDR2 FQDESV (reference sequence). CDR3 amino acids: CASSRPGQGAGEQFF. In nucleotides, the CDR3 is TGTGCCAGCAGCCGACCGGGACAGGGGGCGGGTGAGCAGTTCTTC. The variable domain in full, completed from reference TRBV11-1 and TRBJ2-1, reads EAEVAQSPRYKITEKSQAVAFWCDPISGHATLYWYRQILGQGPELLVQFQDESVVDDSQLPKDRFSAERLKGVDSTLKIQPAELGDSAMYLCASSRPGQGAGEQFFGPGTRLTVL.

The chain recombines TRBV28 with TRBJ1-1; 7 bases align to TRBD1. The CDR3 runs to 15 residues. V lost 6 bases to trimming and J lost 5 bases; unmatched junction nucleotides: 12. Per germline, CDR1 MDHEN and CDR2 SYDVKM. Here the CDR3 DNA reads TGTGCCAGCAGACTTGTTGAGGGGGCGCGTACTGAAGCTTTCTTT. This encodes CASRLVEGARTEAFF. The entire variable domain, with the rest obtained from reference TRBV28 and TRBJ1-1, is as follows: DVKVTQSSRYLVKRTGEKVFLECVQDMDHENMFWYRQDPGLGLRLIYFSYDVKMKEKGDIPEGYSVSREKKERFSLILESASTNQTSMYLCASRLVEGARTEAFFGQGTRLTVV.

The genes are TRBV28 and TRBJ1-4, with D unresolved. This CDR3 comprises 14 residues. Germline loops: CDR1 MDHEN, CDR2 SYDVKM. The V and J ends lost 5 bases and 3 bases respectively, with 10 bases between them. The CDR3 loop reads CASSVTESNEKLFF. CDR3 DNA: TGTGCCAGCAGTGTTACAGAGTCTAATGAAAAACTGTTTTTT.